Presented here are 26 T cell receptor beta chains from one specimen sequenced in a study of T cell repertoires in cytomegalovirus infection. Antigens of these TCRs are unknown. Using its own MiXCR run on the reads, TCRdb lists one record per CDR3 protein. Seen here are more than 40,000 distinct CDR3 sequences, 20% to 25% observed once, and the top ten hold 85% to 90%. Material: CD8+ T cells from cultured PBMCs, obtained from culture after CMV antigen stimulation. The origin of the receptors is a human donor in good health (CMV status not recorded). Some clones in this sample may be carry-over from other donors' samples.

The gene calls are TRBV28 and TRBJ2-5; 9 nucleotides align to TRBD1. The CDR3 is 13 amino acids. With V trimmed by 8 bases and J by 1 base, 2 bases remained unmatched. Germline CDR1 MDHEN, CDR2 SYDVKM. The CDR3 region is CASSTGGQETQYF. The CDR3 region has the DNA TGTGCCAGCTCGACAGGGGGCCAAGAGACCCAGTACTTC. Full variable domain (missing parts from reference TRBV28 and TRBJ2-5): DVKVTQSSRYLVKRTGEKVFLECVQDMDHENMFWYRQDPGLGLRLIYFSYDVKMKEKGDIPEGYSVSREKKERFSLILESASTNQTSMYLCASSTGGQETQYFGPGTRLLVL.

This clonotype was recorded many times. The chain is built from TRBV11-2 and TRBJ2-5; the D gene is possibly TRBD2 (6 bases). V was shortened by 8 bases and J by 1 base, with 20 bases between the two germline ends. The germline gives CDR1 SGHAT, CDR2 FQNNGV. CDR3 length: 16 amino acids. The CDR3 region has the DNA TGTGCCAGCGGGGCCCAGGACTACCCGATCCAAGAGACCCAGTACTTC. The encoded protein is CASGAQDYPIQETQYF. The whole variable domain, filled in from reference TRBV11-2 and TRBJ2-5, reads EAGVAQSPRYKIIEKRQSVAFWCNPISGHATLYWYQQILGQGPKLLIQFQNNGVVDDSQLPKDRFSAERLKGVDSTLKIQPAKLEDSAVYLCASGAQDYPIQETQYFGPGTRLLVL.

V is TRBV6-1 and J is TRBJ2-1; TRBD1 agrees at 7 bases. CDR1 and CDR2 (germline): MNHNS, SASEGT. This CDR3 region has 15 residues. V trimming: 4 bases; J trimming: 7 bases; junction bases outside the gene matches: 10. The CDR3 coding sequence is TGTGCCAGCAGTGCCGGGACAGTGGGTGGGAATGAGCAGTTCTTC. Translated, it gives CASSAGTVGGNEQFF.

V usage is TRBV7-8 and J usage is TRBJ1-1, with a weak D call TRBD1 (5 bases). Germline V gives CDR1 SGHVS, CDR2 FQNEAQ. V was clipped by 8 bases and J by 0 bases, with 19 bases between them. The CDR3 runs 16 residues. The CDR3 reads CASGHKGQKMNTEAFF. Written as DNA, the CDR3 is TGTGCCAGCGGCCACAAGGGGCAAAAGATGAACACTGAAGCTTTCTTT.

This clonotype was observed at least ten times. The V call is TRBV28, the J call TRBJ2-3; 7 bases match TRBD2. Germline V gives CDR1 MDHEN, CDR2 SYDVKM. This CDR3 comprises 14 residues. V trimming: 6 bases; J trimming: 2 bases; junction bases outside the gene matches: 5. The chain's CDR3 is CASSLAENTDTQYF. CDR3 in DNA: TGTGCCAGCAGCCTAGCGGAGAACACAGATACGCAGTATTTT. Complete variable domain (other parts from reference TRBV28 and TRBJ2-3): DVKVTQSSRYLVKRTGEKVFLECVQDMDHENMFWYRQDPGLGLRLIYFSYDVKMKEKGDIPEGYSVSREKKERFSLILESASTNQTSMYLCASSLAENTDTQYFGPGTRLTVL.

This clonotype has more than one count but fewer than ten. V usage is TRBV7-2 and J usage is TRBJ1-1, with D unresolved. The CDR3 is made up of 15 amino acids. Germline V gene lookup returns CDR1 SGHTA and CDR2 FQGNSA. Trimming took 2 bases from V and 0 from J, leaving 10 bases between them. The CDR3 is CASSLRVRLNTEAFF. Written as DNA, the CDR3 is TGTGCCAGCAGCTTAAGAGTGCGGCTGAACACTGAAGCTTTCTTT.

This clonotype was found a few times. The J gene is TRBJ1-1, the V gene TRBV7-3, with a tentative D call TRBD1 (5 bases). The V gene's germline CDR1 is SGHTA and CDR2 FQGTGA. The CDR3 totals 14 residues. Trimming took 1 base from V and 3 from J, leaving 9 bases between them. CDR3 DNA sequence: TGTGCCAGCAGCTTAAGATCCAGGGACACTGAAGCTTTCTTT. It encodes CASSLRSRDTEAFF.

CDR3 in DNA: TGTGCCAGTACTTCCGGGACTAGCGGGAGGAGAGATACGCAGTATTTT. Encoded protein: CASTSGTSGRRDTQYF. The V and J genes are TRBV19 and TRBJ2-3, with 15 positions matching TRBD2. Germline trimming cut 7 bases from V and 5 bases from J; bases unmatched to any gene: 7. CDR1 is LNHDA, CDR2 SQIVND, per germline (reference sequence). This CDR3 comprises 16 residues. Complete variable domain (other parts from reference TRBV19 and TRBJ2-3): DGGITQSPKYLFRKEGQNVTLSCEQNLNHDAMYWYRQDPGQGLRLIYYSQIVNDFQKGDIAEGYSVSREKKESFPLTVTSAQKNPTAFYLCASTSGTSGRRDTQYFGPGTRLTVL.

The table lists this clonotype with many counts. The rearrangement uses TRBV6-1 and TRBJ2-6, with 7 bases aligning to TRBD1. Per the germline V gene, CDR1 is MNHNS and CDR2 is SASEGT. V was clipped by 1 base and J by 19 bases; unmatched bases: 7. There are 12 residues in the CDR3. CDR3 loop: CASSEGRQGETF. CDR3 bases: TGTGCCAGCAGTGAAGGTCGTCAGGGGGAAACTTTC.

This clonotype was seen a handful of times. The genes are TRBV11-2 and TRBJ1-5; unclear D gene. The V gene's germline CDR1 is SGHAT and CDR2 FQNNGV. The V end was cut by 0 bases, the J end by 3 bases, with 12 bases between. The CDR3 length is 16 residues. In nucleotides, the CDR3 is TGTGCCAGCAGCTTAGATACTACGCCGTACAATCAGCCCCAGCATTTT. This translates into CASSLDTTPYNQPQHF.

This clonotype was counted many times. V and J are TRBV7-2 and TRBJ1-6, with D perhaps matching TRBD1 (5 bases). Germline CDR1 is SGHTA and CDR2 is FQGNSA. The CDR3 runs to 17 residues. The V end lost 1 base, the J end lost 4 bases, and 14 bases lay between the germline ends. The CDR3 protein is CASSLGDRVVYNSPLHF. CDR3 in DNA: TGTGCCAGCAGCTTAGGGGACCGAGTCGTGTATAATTCACCCCTCCACTTT.

The chain has TRBV6-2 or TRBV6-3 and TRBJ1-1; D is ambiguous. Germline V gene lookup returns CDR1 MNHEY and CDR2 SVGEGT. The CDR3 is 12 residues long. V was trimmed by 0 bases and J by 3 bases, leaving 2 bases between them. CDR3 residues: CASSYSDTEAFF. DNA of the CDR3: TGTGCCAGCAGTTACTCGGACACTGAAGCTTTCTTT.

The chain couples TRBV7-8 to TRBJ1-3; 7 bases are a match to TRBD1. V shed 5 bases, J shed 0 bases, and the junction held 4 bases outside the gene matches. The CDR3 runs to 15 residues. Germline values: CDR1 SGHVS, CDR2 FQNEAQ. CDR3 bases: TGTGCCAGCAGCCTATGGACAGGCTCTGGAAACACCATATATTTT. Amino acids: CASSLWTGSGNTIYF.

The chain uses TRBV7-2 and TRBJ2-7; D may match TRBD1 or TRBD2 (5 bases each). V gave up 4 bases and J gave up 3 bases, with 13 bases separating them. Germline CDR1 is SGHTA and CDR2 is FQGNSA. This CDR3 has 14 residues. The CDR3 sequence: CASSSRDVGYEQYF. In DNA form, the CDR3 reads TGTGCCAGCAGCTCCCGGGACGTAGGCTACGAGCAGTACTTC.

J is TRBJ1-1 and V is TRBV6-2 or TRBV6-3, with no clear D. The germline V gene has CDR1 MNHEY and CDR2 SVGEGT. V lost 2 bases to trimming and J lost 3 bases, with 19 bases between them. The CDR3 runs 17 residues. In DNA, the CDR3 is TGTGCCAGCAGTTACGACCCGGGAAGGTCGGTGGACACTGAAGCTTTCTTT. It yields the protein CASSYDPGRSVDTEAFF.

V and J are TRBV6-1 and TRBJ2-7; 11 bases line up with TRBD1. Germline V gene lookup returns CDR1 MNHNS and CDR2 SASEGT. J was trimmed by 6 bases and V by 8 bases; bases with no gene match: 9. The length of the CDR3 is 14 residues. The CDR3 protein is CASGNRDRGVEQYF. In DNA form, the CDR3 reads TGTGCCAGCGGGAACCGGGACAGGGGGGTCGAGCAGTACTTC.

This clonotype showed up many times. The chain has TRBV7-2 and TRBJ2-3; maybe TRBD2 (7 bases). Per the germline V gene, CDR1 is SGHTA and CDR2 is FQGNSA. V was clipped by 1 base and J by 5 bases, with 10 bases between them. The CDR3 sequence is 14 residues long. The CDR3 spells CASSLEGGEDTQYF. Written as DNA, the CDR3 is TGTGCCAGCAGCTTAGAAGGGGGGGAAGATACGCAGTATTTT.

The gene calls are TRBV6-6 and TRBJ2-2; D call uncertain. Germline V gene lookup returns CDR1 MNHNY and CDR2 SVGAGI (reference sequence). V lost 4 bases and J 2 bases, leaving 2 bases between the germline ends. The CDR3 is 12 residues long. CDR3 region: CASSFNTGELFF. As DNA, the CDR3 is TGTGCCAGCAGTTTTAACACCGGGGAGCTGTTTTTT.

V and J are TRBV7-2 and TRBJ1-2, with TRBD1 identical over 12 bases. The length of the CDR3 is 17 residues. Per germline, CDR1 SGHTA and CDR2 FQGNSA. V shed 7 bases and J 0 bases; nucleotides not matched to a gene: 9. The CDR3 DNA reads as TGTGCCAGCACCGGGGACAGGGGGCCAACCTCTAACTATGGCTACACCTTC. Its protein product is CASTGDRGPTSNYGYTF.

This clonotype was counted only a few times. This sequence joins TRBV7-2 and TRBJ2-1; 11 bases match TRBD2. The V gene end was trimmed by 0 bases and the J gene end by 10 bases; junction bases not matched to a gene: 11. The CDR3 is 17 amino acids. From germline, CDR1 is SGHTA and CDR2 FQGNSA. This CDR3 reads CASSLARARASGREQFF. The CDR3 nucleotides read TGTGCCAGCAGCTTAGCAAGGGCTCGGGCTAGCGGGAGGGAGCAGTTCTTC.

V usage is TRBV27 and J usage is TRBJ2-3, with D uncertain. Trimming took off 6 bases at V and 7 bases at J, with 20 bases between the two ends. This CDR3 comprises 15 residues. Germline loops: CDR1 MNHEY, CDR2 SMNVEV (reference sequence). CDR3 protein: CASSPWSPLTNTQYF. The CDR3 region has the DNA TGTGCCAGCAGCCCCTGGAGTCCCCTCACGAATACGCAGTATTTT.

A few counts support this clonotype. V usage is TRBV7-6 and J usage is TRBJ2-1; D might be TRBD1 or TRBD2, each matching 5 bases. Looked up from germline, CDR1 is SGHVS and CDR2 is FNYEAQ. This CDR3 comprises 16 residues. The V gene lost 2 bases and the J gene lost 3 bases, with 14 bases spanning the gap. CDR3 nucleotides: TGTGCCAGCAGCTTAAGCGCCCGGGACGGCTACAATGAGCAGTTCTTC. Translation gives CASSLSARDGYNEQFF.

This chain connects TRBV7-6 to TRBJ2-5, with D uncertain. Germline V gene lookup returns CDR1 SGHVS and CDR2 FNYEAQ. This CDR3 has 13 amino acids. Trimming shortened V by 5 bases and J by 3 bases, and 10 bases separated the two germline ends. The CDR3 DNA is TGTGCCAGCAGCCCCCGTGCGGAAGAGACCCAGTACTTC. Encoded protein: CASSPRAEETQYF.

This clonotype was seen a few times. This chain uses TRBV7-8 with TRBJ2-1, with TRBD1 matching over 7 bases. Trimming cost V 1 base and J 8 bases; bases outside gene matches: 11. This CDR3 has 16 residues. CDR1 SGHVS and CDR2 FQNEAQ come from the germline V gene. CDR3 sequence reads: CASSLEGAYRADEQFF. The DNA of the CDR3 is TGTGCCAGCAGCTTAGAGGGGGCCTACCGGGCCGATGAGCAGTTCTTC.

The chain recombines TRBV20-1 with TRBJ2-5; TRBD1 matches at 10 bases. V lost 3 bases, J lost 1 base, and 17 bases stayed unmatched. Per germline, CDR1 DFQATT and CDR2 SNEGSKA (reference sequence). CDR3 length: 19 residues. The CDR3 DNA follows: TGCAGTGCTAGGGGACAGGGGAGATTTGGTCGGGAGACCCAAGAGACCCAGTACTTC. Its protein is CSARGQGRFGRETQETQYF.

The DNA of the CDR3 is TGTGCCAGCAGCCATCAGAGCAATCAGCCCCAGCATTTT. Translating gives CASSHQSNQPQHF. The J gene is TRBJ1-5, the V gene TRBV7-2, with D uncertain. This CDR3 spans 13 amino acids. V dropped 5 bases and J dropped 1 base, with 6 bases sitting between them. Germline V gives CDR1 SGHTA, CDR2 FQGNSA.